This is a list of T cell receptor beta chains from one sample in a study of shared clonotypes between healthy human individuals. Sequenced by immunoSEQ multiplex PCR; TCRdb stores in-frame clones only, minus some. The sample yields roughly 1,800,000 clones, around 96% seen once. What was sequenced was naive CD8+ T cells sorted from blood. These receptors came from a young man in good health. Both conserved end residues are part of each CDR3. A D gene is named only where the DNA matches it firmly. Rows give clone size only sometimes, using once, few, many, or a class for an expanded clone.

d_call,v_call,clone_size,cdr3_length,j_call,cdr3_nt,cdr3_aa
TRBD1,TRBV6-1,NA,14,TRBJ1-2,TGTGCCAGCAGGGACAGGGGGGGAGGCTATGGCTACACCTTC,CASRDRGGGYGYTF
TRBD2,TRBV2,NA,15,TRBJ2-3,TGTGCCAGCAGTAGGCTAGCGGGAGGTGGAGATACGCAGTATTTT,CASSRLAGGGDTQYF
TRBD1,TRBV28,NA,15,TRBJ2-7,TGTGCCAGCAGTTTACTCCCAGGGGGAGACTACGAGCAGTACTTC,CASSLLPGGDYEQYF
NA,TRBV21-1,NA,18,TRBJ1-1,TGTGCCACCCCTACTTGTTATGAAGGACGGTCAGGCGGGACTGAAGCTTTCTTT,CATPTCYEGRSGGTEAFF
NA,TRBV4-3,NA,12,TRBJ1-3,TGCGCCAGCAGCCCAGGGGGAAACACCATATATTTT,CASSPGGNTIYF
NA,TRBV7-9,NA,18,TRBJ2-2,TGTGCCAGCAGCGACCACCAAGGAGCTAATGCGAACACCGGGGAGCTGTTTTTT,CASSDHQGANANTGELFF
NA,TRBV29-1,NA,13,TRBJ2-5,TGCAGCGTTGAAGGGCAGAAAGAAGAGACCCAGTACTTC,CSVEGQKEETQYF
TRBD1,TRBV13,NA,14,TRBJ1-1,TGTGCCAGCAGCAGCACCCAGGGGGCGGACGAAGCTTTCTTT,CASSSTQGADEAFF
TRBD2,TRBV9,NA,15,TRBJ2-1,TGTGCCAGCAGCGCCGTCACCGGTGGCGGGGGAGAGCAGTTCTTC,CASSAVTGGGGEQFF
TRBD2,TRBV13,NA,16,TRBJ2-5,TGTGCCAGCAGCTCCCTACAGGGACTAGCCCAAGAGACCCAGTACTTC,CASSSLQGLAQETQYF
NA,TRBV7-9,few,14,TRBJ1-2,TGTGCCAGCAGCCCCCCGGAGGGCCTCTATGGCTACACCTTC,CASSPPEGLYGYTF
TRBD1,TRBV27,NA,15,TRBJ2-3,TGTGCCAGCGGGATCGGGACAGGGAGGAGAGATACGCAGTATTTT,CASGIGTGRRDTQYF
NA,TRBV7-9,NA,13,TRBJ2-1,TGTGCCAGCAGCTTAGAGACATACAATGAGCAGTTCTTC,CASSLETYNEQFF
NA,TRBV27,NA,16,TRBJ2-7,TGTGCCAGCAGTTTCTCACAGGGATCACTTACCTACGAGCAGTACTTC,CASSFSQGSLTYEQYF
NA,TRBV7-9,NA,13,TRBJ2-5,TGTGCCAGCAGCTTAAGACAGGAAGAGACCCAGTACTTC,CASSLRQEETQYF
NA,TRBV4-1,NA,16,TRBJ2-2,TGCGCCAGCAGCCAAAGGCATGGGTTTAGCGCCGGGGAGCTGTTTTTT,CASSQRHGFSAGELFF
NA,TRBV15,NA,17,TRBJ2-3,TGTGCCACCAGCAGGGGGGTGGGGTTGGAGAGCACAGATACGCAGTATTTT,CATSRGVGLESTDTQYF
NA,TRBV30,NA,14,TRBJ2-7,TGTGCCTGGAGTCGGTCAGGGTGGTGGTACGAGCAGTACTTC,CAWSRSGWWYEQYF
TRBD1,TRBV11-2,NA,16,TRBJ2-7,TGTGCCAGCAGCTTATTTGGGGCAGGGGGTCTATACGAGCAGTACTTC,CASSLFGAGGLYEQYF
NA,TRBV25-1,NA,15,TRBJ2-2,TGTGCCAGCGGACACACCGGGACGGACACCGGGGAGCTGTTTTTT,CASGHTGTDTGELFF
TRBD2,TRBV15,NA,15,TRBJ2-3,TGTGCCACCAGCAGAGGAGCGGGAGGGTACGATACGCAGTATTTT,CATSRGAGGYDTQYF
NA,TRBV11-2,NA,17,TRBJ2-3,TGTGCCAGCAGCTTAGAAGCTGAGCTGACTTCCACAGATACGCAGTATTTT,CASSLEAELTSTDTQYF
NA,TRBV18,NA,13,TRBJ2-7,TGTGCCAGCTCACTATTACAGGGATCCGAGCAGTACTTC,CASSLLQGSEQYF
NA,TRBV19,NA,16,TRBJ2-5,TGTGCGAGTAGATCGGGGTGGGATTCGTACCAAGAGACCCAGTACTTC,CASRSGWDSYQETQYF
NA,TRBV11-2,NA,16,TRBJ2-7,TGTGCCAGCGGACAAACAAAGGACTACCGTCCTTGGGAGCAGTACTTC,CASGQTKDYRPWEQYF
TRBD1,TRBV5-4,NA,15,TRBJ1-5,TGTGCCAGCAGCTTTGGGACAGGGAACAATCAGCCCCAGCATTTT,CASSFGTGNNQPQHF
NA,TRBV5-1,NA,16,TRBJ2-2,TGCGCCAGCAGCTTGAAACGGAGCGGACCCACCGGGGAGCTGTTTTTT,CASSLKRSGPTGELFF
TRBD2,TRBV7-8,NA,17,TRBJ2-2,TGTGCCAGCAGCTCACGCCTAGCGGGGGAGGACACCGGGGAGCTGTTTTTT,CASSSRLAGEDTGELFF
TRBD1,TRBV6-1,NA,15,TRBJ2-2,TGTGCCAGCAGTGAATTCACAGGGGGCAACGGGGAGCTGTTTTTT,CASSEFTGGNGELFF
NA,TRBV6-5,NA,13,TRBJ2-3,TGTGCCAGCAGAGTAGCGGCTCCAGATACGCAGTATTTT,CASRVAAPDTQYF
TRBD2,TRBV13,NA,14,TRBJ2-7,TGTGCCAGCAGCGCCGGACTAGCGGGAGACGAGCAGTACTTC,CASSAGLAGDEQYF
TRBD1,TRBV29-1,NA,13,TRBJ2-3,TGCAGCATCCCGGGACAGCACACAGATACGCAGTATTTT,CSIPGQHTDTQYF
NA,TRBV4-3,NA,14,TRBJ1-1,TGCGCCAGCAGCCAAGACGGGGGGGTCTCTGAAGCTTTCTTT,CASSQDGGVSEAFF
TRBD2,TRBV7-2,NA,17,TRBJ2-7,TGTGCCAGCAGCTTAGTAGCGGGAGGGCCGTGGGGCTACGAGCAGTACTTC,CASSLVAGGPWGYEQYF
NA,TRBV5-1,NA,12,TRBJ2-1,TGCGCCAGCATGGACAGCGGGGACGAGCAGTTCTTC,CASMDSGDEQFF
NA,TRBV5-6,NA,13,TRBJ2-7,TGTGCCAGCAGCTTGTCTTTTACCTACGAGCAGTACTTC,CASSLSFTYEQYF
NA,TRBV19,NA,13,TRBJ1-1,TGTGCCAGTACCGATCGAGGTTTCACTGAAGCTTTCTTT,CASTDRGFTEAFF
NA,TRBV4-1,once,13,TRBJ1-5,TGCGCCAGCAGCCAAGGGAGTGGTCAGCCCCAGCATTTT,CASSQGSGQPQHF
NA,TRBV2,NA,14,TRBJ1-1,TGTGCCAGCAGCGCTGGCCCCATGAACACTGAAGCTTTCTTT,CASSAGPMNTEAFF
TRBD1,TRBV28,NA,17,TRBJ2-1,TGTGCCAGCAGTTTATGGGGGACAGCTTTAGCCGGTGGTGAGCAGTTCTTC,CASSLWGTALAGGEQFF
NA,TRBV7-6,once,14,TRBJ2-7,TGTGCCAGCAGCTACTCAGGGGATGGCTACGAGCAGTACTTC,CASSYSGDGYEQYF
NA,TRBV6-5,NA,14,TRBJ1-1,TGTGCCAGCAGGCCCGGGACTGGGAACACTGAAGCTTTCTTT,CASRPGTGNTEAFF
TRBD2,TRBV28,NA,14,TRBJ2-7,TGTGCCAGCAGAGCTAGCGGGGAGGGGGACGAGCAGTACTTC,CASRASGEGDEQYF
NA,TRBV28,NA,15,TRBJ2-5,TGTGCCAGCAGTCCCCAGGGTAGCGAGAAGGAGACCCAGTACTTC,CASSPQGSEKETQYF
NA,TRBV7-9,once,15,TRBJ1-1,TGTGCCAGCAGCCCACCGACCCAACAGAACACTGAAGCTTTCTTT,CASSPPTQQNTEAFF
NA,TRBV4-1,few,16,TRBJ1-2,TGCGCCAGCAGCCAAGACCTATCGGGGGCGTACTATGGCTACACCTTC,CASSQDLSGAYYGYTF